One and the same sample provided the 27 T cell receptor beta chains below, sequenced in a study of cytomegalovirus exposure and HLA in healthy donors. Both 60 Vbeta primers and 13 Jbeta primers went into the PCR. The data were produced by immunoSEQ multiplex PCR, yet TCRdb's version contains in-frame clones alone and is incomplete. Of some 150,000 clones in the sample, around 84% were seen once. The specimen sequenced was PBMCs. Receptor source: a man aged 40-55 years in good health and CMV-seropositive.

The chain carries TRBV5-1 and TRBJ1-4, with 8 positions matching TRBD1. The V gene end was trimmed by 3 bases and the J gene end by 2 bases; junction bases not matched to a gene: 6. Germline CDR1 is SGHRS and CDR2 is YFSETQ. The CDR3 is 16 residues long. As DNA, the CDR3 is TGCGCCAGCAGCTCAGGGGGCGTAGACACTAATGAAAAACTGTTTTTT. This sequence encodes CASSSGGVDTNEKLFF.

V gene TRBV5-1 combines with J gene TRBJ2-7; 8 bases agree with TRBD2. V shed 4 bases, J shed 5 bases, and the junction held 14 bases outside the gene matches. CDR1 SGHRS and CDR2 YFSETQ come from the germline V gene. This CDR3 spans 16 amino acids. The DNA for the CDR3 is TGCGCCAGCAGCAAAGGGACTAGTTGGTTGACGGACGAGCAGTACTTC. Its protein is CASSKGTSWLTDEQYF.

The chain links TRBV5-1 to TRBJ2-5; 8 bases are shared with TRBD1. Germline assignment: CDR1 SGHRS and CDR2 YFSETQ. The CDR3 extends over 15 amino acids. V shed 4 bases and J 1 base; nucleotides not matched to a gene: 6. This CDR3 reads CASSGGTGPQETQYF. CDR3 DNA: TGCGCCAGCAGCGGGGGGACAGGACCCCAAGAGACCCAGTACTTC.

The chain combines TRBV13 with TRBJ2-3; D not certain. Germline CDR1 and CDR2: PRHDT and FYEKMQ (reference sequence). CDR3 size: 15 residues. Trimming took off 6 bases at V and 6 bases at J, with 19 bases between the two ends. CDR3 in amino acids: CASRPKLLMEDTQYF. Written as DNA, the CDR3 is TGTGCCAGCAGGCCGAAACTATTAATGGAGGATACGCAGTATTTT.

CDR3 in amino acids: CAWSLGVNQPQHF. In DNA, the CDR3 is TGTGCCTGGAGTTTGGGAGTAAATCAGCCCCAGCATTTT. J is TRBJ1-5 and V is TRBV30; D call uncertain. Germline CDR1 and CDR2: GTSNPN and SVGIG (reference sequence). This CDR3 comprises 13 residues. The ends were cut back, 2 bases at V and 4 bases at J, with 9 bases in the middle. Supplemented by reference TRBV30 and TRBJ1-5, the full variable domain reads SQTIHQWPATLVQPVGSPLSLECTVEGTSNPNLYWYRQAAGRGLQLLFYSVGIGQISSEVPQNLSASRPQDRQFILSSKKLLLSDSGFYLCAWSLGVNQPQHFGDGTRLSIL.

The J gene is TRBJ2-3, the V gene TRBV6-1, with D possibly being TRBD2 (6 bases). CDR3 length: 16 residues. Germline loops: CDR1 MNHNS, CDR2 SASEGT. The germline V and J ends were trimmed by 2 bases and 4 bases, with 16 bases remaining between them. The CDR3 nucleotides are TGTGCCAGCAGTGAAAAAGGGGCGGGGCCCCCAGATACGCAGTATTTT. This codes for CASSEKGAGPPDTQYF.

This clone was seen only once. The chain combines TRBV30 with TRBJ2-7, with 8 positions matching TRBD1. J lost 1 base, V lost 5 bases, and 7 bases had no gene match. CDR1 GTSNPN and CDR2 SVGIG come from the germline V gene (reference sequence). The CDR3 loop spans 14 amino acids. The CDR3 protein is CAWLRGPGSYEQYF. The DNA for the CDR3 is TGTGCCTGGCTCAGGGGGCCGGGGTCCTACGAGCAGTACTTC.

The V gene is TRBV7-9, the J gene TRBJ2-1, with TRBD1 as a possible D gene (6 bases). This CDR3 has 15 residues. V lost 6 bases and J lost 6, with 18 bases in between. Germline values: CDR1 SEHNR, CDR2 FQNEAQ (reference sequence). This CDR3 is CASREPGQIGNEQFF. In DNA, the CDR3 is TGTGCCAGCAGGGAGCCGGGACAAATTGGCAATGAGCAGTTCTTC. Full variable domain (remainder filled in from reference TRBV7-9 and TRBJ2-1): DTGVSQNPRHKITKRGQNVTFRCDPISEHNRLYWYRQTLGQGPEFLTYFQNEAQLEKSRLLSDRFSAERPKGSFSTLEIQRTEQGDSAMYLCASREPGQIGNEQFFGPGTRLTVL.

This clone has a handful of counts. The V gene is TRBV19, the J gene TRBJ2-7; no reliable D call. This CDR3 comprises 13 residues. CDR1 is LNHDA, CDR2 SQIVND, per germline (reference sequence). With 5 bases removed from V and 1 base from J, the gap between germline ends came to 9 bases. The CDR3 sequence: CASSEFLSYEQYF. The CDR3 DNA follows: TGTGCCAGTAGTGAGTTCTTATCCTACGAGCAGTACTTC. The complete variable domain, with remaining parts taken from reference TRBV19 and TRBJ2-7, reads DGGITQSPKYLFRKEGQNVTLSCEQNLNHDAMYWYRQDPGQGLRLIYYSQIVNDFQKGDIAEGYSVSREKKESFPLTVTSAQKNPTAFYLCASSEFLSYEQYFGPGTRLTVT.

CDR3 in amino acids: CASKATGPNEKLFF. CDR3 sequence (DNA): TGTGCCAGCAAGGCGACAGGGCCAAATGAAAAACTGTTTTTT. The chain carries TRBV28 and TRBJ1-4, with 7 bases matching TRBD1. This CDR3 contains 14 residues. After removal of 7 bases from V and 5 bases from J, the junction contained 7 bases not matched to a gene. The V gene's germline CDR1 is MDHEN and CDR2 SYDVKM.

This chain joins TRBV5-1 and TRBJ2-4; 8 bases agree with TRBD1. V dropped 4 bases and J dropped 9; count of bases not matched to a gene: 9. CDR1 and CDR2 (germline): SGHRS, YFSETQ. The CDR3 extends over 14 amino acids. DNA of the CDR3: TGCGCCAGCAGCCTTCAGGGGGCTCTGGGCATTCAGTACTTC. Its translation is CASSLQGALGIQYF.

The genes are TRBV19 and TRBJ2-1; tentative D call: TRBD2 (6 bases). The CDR3 consists of 17 residues. Germline V gene sequence: CDR1 LNHDA, CDR2 SQIVND (reference sequence). Trimming shortened V by 4 bases and J by 4 bases, and 20 bases separated the two germline ends. The CDR3 nucleotides read TGTGCCAGTAGTAATTTGGGAGAGGACGGGGGATACAATGAGCAGTTCTTC. This translates into CASSNLGEDGGYNEQFF.

In its sample, this clone was seen once. CDR3 amino acids: CASSLRGSYNEQFF. Written as DNA, the CDR3 is TGTGCCAGCAGTTTAAGGGGGTCTTACAATGAGCAGTTCTTC. V usage is TRBV27 and J usage is TRBJ2-1, with TRBD1 as a possible D gene (6 bases). This CDR3 spans 14 amino acids. Germline values: CDR1 MNHEY, CDR2 SMNVEV (reference sequence). Trimming removed 2 bases at V and 4 bases at J, with 9 bases between.

Of note for this clone: Its ends do not fully match the called genes, so a read error is possible. The gene calls are TRBV6-6 and TRBJ1-5; 11 bases line up with TRBD1. Germline V gene lookup returns CDR1 MNHNY and CDR2 SVGAGI (reference sequence). The CDR3 runs to 14 residues. The CDR3 protein is CASSIGTGGQLQHF. CDR3 coding DNA: TGTGCCAGCAGCATCGGGACAGGGGGACAGCTCCAGCATTTT.

This rearrangement joins TRBV27 to TRBJ2-3, with TRBD2 as a possible D gene (6 bases). Between the trimmed V and J ends, which lost 8 bases and 6 bases, there was a span of 15 bases. The germline V gene encodes CDR1 MNHEY and CDR2 SMNVEV (reference sequence). This CDR3 is built from 13 residues. The CDR3 coding sequence is TGTGCCAGCGGCCTAATTGGGGGGGATACGCAGTATTTT. Protein sequence: CASGLIGGDTQYF.

There are a few counts of this clone. The chain is built from TRBV9 and TRBJ2-1; 9 positions agree with TRBD2. V dropped 3 bases and J dropped 2; count of bases not matched to a gene: 6. This CDR3 comprises 16 residues. Germline-derived CDR1 and CDR2 are SGDLS and YYNGEE. The CDR3 spells CASSAGSGRTYNEQFF. Written as DNA, the CDR3 is TGTGCCAGCAGCGCCGGAAGCGGGAGGACCTACAATGAGCAGTTCTTC.

Only one count was recorded for this clone. The chain joins TRBV30 to TRBJ2-5; weak D call: TRBD1 (6 bases). Judging by the DNA end, TRBJ2-7 fits better; the J call may be wrong. Germline lookup yields CDR1 GTSNPN and CDR2 SVGIG (reference sequence). This CDR3 has 14 residues. The CDR3 region has the DNA TGTGCCTGGAGTTTAGGACAGATAGTCTACGAGCAGTACTTC. It encodes CAWSLGQIVYEQYF.

This clone showed up just once. The chain recombines TRBV9 with TRBJ2-3; D is undetermined. The V gene's germline CDR1 is SGDLS and CDR2 YYNGEE. The CDR3 has 11 residues. V gave up 3 bases and J gave up 5 bases, with 4 bases separating them. CDR3 in DNA: TGTGCCAGCAGCGCCGGAGATACGCAGTATTTT. This sequence encodes CASSAGDTQYF.

This clone was seen more than once but under ten times. This sequence joins TRBV6-5 and TRBJ1-5, with 8 bases aligning to TRBD1. Germline trimming cut 6 bases from V and 3 bases from J; bases unmatched to any gene: 7. CDR1 MNHEY and CDR2 SVGAGI come from the germline V gene. This CDR3 comprises 15 residues. The CDR3 here is CASRRMTGDNQPQHF. CDR3 DNA: TGTGCCAGCAGGAGAATGACAGGGGACAATCAGCCCCAGCATTTT.

As for this clone: The junction and the germline gene differ at one end; a read error may be behind it. This sequence joins TRBV7-9 and TRBJ1-1, with unresolved D. CDR3 length: 12 residues. Germline lookup yields CDR1 SEHNR and CDR2 FQNEAQ (reference sequence). CDR3 DNA: TGTTCCAGCAGCTTAATGGCCACTGAAGCTTTCTTT. This encodes CSSSLMATEAFF.

This chain joins TRBV5-1 and TRBJ2-7; D perhaps matches TRBD2 (5 bases). The CDR3 loop spans 15 amino acids. Germline V gene data show CDR1 as SGHRS and CDR2 as YFSETQ. The ends were cut back, 3 bases at V and 0 bases at J, with 13 bases in the middle. The CDR3 sequence is CASSYADYFSYEQYF. CDR3 sequence (DNA): TGCGCCAGCAGCTACGCAGACTACTTCTCCTACGAGCAGTACTTC.

The J gene is TRBJ2-7, the V gene TRBV15, with a tentative D call TRBD2 (6 bases). Trimming left V 0 bases short and J 4 bases short, with 10 bases between. Germline V lookup: CDR1 LNHNV, CDR2 YYDKDF (reference sequence). CDR3 length: 14 residues. The CDR3: CATSRDRRDYEQYF. The CDR3 nucleotides are TGTGCCACCAGCAGAGATCGGCGGGATTACGAGCAGTACTTC.

The V call is TRBV6-1, the J call TRBJ2-5, with 7 bases fitting TRBD2. The J call may not be correct, given that the DNA end is closer to TRBJ2-7. There are 15 residues in the CDR3. Germline V CDR1 and CDR2: MNHNS, SASEGT. DNA for the CDR3: TGTGCCAGCAGTGAGTTAGCGGGCAGCTCCTACGAGCAGTACTTC. It specifies CASSELAGSSYEQYF.

V gene TRBV29-1 combines with J gene TRBJ2-6, with a tentative D call TRBD1 (5 bases). Germline CDR1 SQVTM, CDR2 ANQGSEA. V gave up 4 bases and J gave up 4 bases, with 11 bases separating them. The CDR3 consists of 14 residues. The DNA of the CDR3 is TGCAGCGTTGTAGCAGGGCTCGGGGCCAACGTCCTGACTTTC. This encodes CSVVAGLGANVLTF.

Here the CDR3 DNA reads TGTGCCAGCAGCTTAGCCTCCGGGACAGGGGTGGATGAGCAGTTCTTC. The encoded protein is CASSLASGTGVDEQFF. The V call is TRBV7-3, the J call TRBJ2-1; 10 nucleotides align to TRBD1. From germline, CDR1 is SGHTA and CDR2 FQGTGA. Trimming removed 2 bases from V and 8 bases from J; junction bases left unmatched: 9. The CDR3 sequence is 16 residues long.

This chain links TRBV5-5 with TRBJ2-1; D might be TRBD1 (6 bases). CDR1 is SGHKS, CDR2 YYEKEE, per germline (reference sequence). The CDR3 length is 15 residues. V was trimmed by 4 bases and J by 9 bases, leaving 20 bases between them. The CDR3 sequence is CASSRKDSPGGEQFF. In nucleotides, the CDR3 is TGTGCCAGCAGCCGAAAGGACAGCCCCGGAGGTGAGCAGTTCTTC.

This sequence joins TRBV5-1 and TRBJ2-3, with D unresolved. V shed 2 bases and J shed 9 bases, with 10 bases lying between them. This CDR3 spans 12 amino acids. CDR1 and CDR2 from the germline V gene are SGHRS and YFSETQ. The CDR3 DNA is TGCGCCAGCAGCTTTTCTGGCACAACGCAGTATTTT. Protein: CASSFSGTTQYF.